A single T cell receptor (beta chain) is shown here with its context. Its antigen remains unidentified. From 5'RACE with constant-segment primers came TCR alpha and TCR beta cDNA libraries that carried sample barcodes and UMIs. TCRdb redid the calling of the 5' RACE reads with MiXCR, one entry per CDR3 protein. The table has about 430,000 distinct CDR3 sequences, 24% seen once. These data belong to a study of T-cell memory formation after mild COVID-19. Study results and caveats: Within pre-infection memory, some responding clones were found, suggesting cross-reactive memory joined. Specificity for SARS-CoV-2 was not confirmed among the second-wave clones peaking on day 37. Among contracting clones, CD4+ were mainly CM/EM and CD8+ enriched in EMRA.

V dropped 6 bases and J dropped 0; count of bases not matched to a gene: 9. Germline V gene data show CDR1 as MNHEY and CDR2 as SVGAGI. The CDR3 consists of 16 residues. Sequencing was done on a sample of PBMCs or a T cell subset sorted from them (not recorded which). The origin of this receptor is an adult woman who had mild COVID-19 (a few samples of this study predate the infection). Cell type and time point are not known. The gene calls are TRBV6-5 and TRBJ2-3; 7 nucleotides line up with TRBD1. CDR3 sequence: CASRTGLITSTDTQYF. In DNA form, the CDR3 reads TGTGCCAGCAGGACAGGGCTGATCACTAGCACAGATACGCAGTATTTT.